The clone carrying this T cell receptor (beta chain) was counted once. Antigen specificity is unknown. CDR3 length: 17 amino acids. V was cut by 9 bases and J by 1 base, with 22 bases left in between. Germline values: CDR1 SGHAT, CDR2 FQNNGV. The template was RNA from unsorted bulk tissue. The data belong to a study of tumor and adjacent non-tumor tissue in lung cancer. Study observations and caveats: In normal lung, the top 100 clones were significantly more dominant than in tumor.

Three rounds of nested PCR, following a modified ARM-PCR protocol, produced the TCRbeta library. MiXCR, run by TCRdb on the multiplex PCR reads, gives a single entry per CDR3 protein. The profile covers approximately 79,000 distinct CDR3 sequences, with 72% appearing a single time and approximately 9% taken by the ten largest. The sequence derives from a woman in her thirties or forties with non-small cell lung cancer. Material: lung tumor tissue. V is TRBV11-2 and J is TRBJ2-1, with a possible D match to TRBD2 (6 bases). The CDR3 DNA sequence: TGTGCCAGTATCCGCCCGCAGACCGGGAGATCCTACAATGAGCAGTTCTTC. It specifies CASIRPQTGRSYNEQFF.